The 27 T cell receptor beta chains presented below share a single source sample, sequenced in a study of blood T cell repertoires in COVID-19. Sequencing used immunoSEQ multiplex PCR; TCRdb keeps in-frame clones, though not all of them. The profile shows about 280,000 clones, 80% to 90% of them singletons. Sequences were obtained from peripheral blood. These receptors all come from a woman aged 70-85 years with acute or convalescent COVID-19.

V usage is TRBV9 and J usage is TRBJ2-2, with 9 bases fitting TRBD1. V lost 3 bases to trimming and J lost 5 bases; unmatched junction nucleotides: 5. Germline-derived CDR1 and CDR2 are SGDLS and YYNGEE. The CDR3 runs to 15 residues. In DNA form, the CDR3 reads TGTGCCAGCAGCGCCCGGACAGGGGCAACCGGGGAGCTGTTTTTT. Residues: CASSARTGATGELFF.

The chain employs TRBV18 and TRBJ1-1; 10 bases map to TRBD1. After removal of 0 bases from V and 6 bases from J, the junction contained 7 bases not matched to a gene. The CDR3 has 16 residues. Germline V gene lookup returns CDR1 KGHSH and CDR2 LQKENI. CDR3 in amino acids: CASSPPRDRGVAEAFF. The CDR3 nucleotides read TGTGCCAGCTCACCACCCCGGGACAGGGGAGTCGCTGAAGCTTTCTTT.

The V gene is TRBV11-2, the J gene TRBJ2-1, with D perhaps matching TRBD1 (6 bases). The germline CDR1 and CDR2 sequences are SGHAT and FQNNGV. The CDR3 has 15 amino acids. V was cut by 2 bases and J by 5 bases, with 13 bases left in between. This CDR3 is CASSLLRGRDNEQFF. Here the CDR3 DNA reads TGTGCCAGCAGCTTACTCAGGGGTAGGGACAATGAGCAGTTCTTC.

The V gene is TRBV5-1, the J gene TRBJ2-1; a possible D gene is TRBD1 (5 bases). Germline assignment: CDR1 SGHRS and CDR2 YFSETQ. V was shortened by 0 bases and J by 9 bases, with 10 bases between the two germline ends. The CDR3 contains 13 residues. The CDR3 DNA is TGCGCCAGCAGCTTGGGGACAATGAGTGAGCAGTTCTTC. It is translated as CASSLGTMSEQFF.

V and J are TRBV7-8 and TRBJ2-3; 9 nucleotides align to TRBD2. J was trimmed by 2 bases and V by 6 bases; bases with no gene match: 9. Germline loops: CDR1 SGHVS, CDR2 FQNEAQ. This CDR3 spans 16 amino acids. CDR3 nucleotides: TGTGCCAGCAGATTTCGAAGACTAGCGGACACAGATACGCAGTATTTT. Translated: CASRFRRLADTDTQYF. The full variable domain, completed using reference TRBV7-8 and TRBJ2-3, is GAGVSQSPRYKVAKRGQDVALRCDPISGHVSLFWYQQALGQGPEFLTYFQNEAQLDKSGLPSDRFFAERPEGSVSTLKIQRTQQEDSAVYLCASRFRRLADTDTQYFGPGTRLTVL.

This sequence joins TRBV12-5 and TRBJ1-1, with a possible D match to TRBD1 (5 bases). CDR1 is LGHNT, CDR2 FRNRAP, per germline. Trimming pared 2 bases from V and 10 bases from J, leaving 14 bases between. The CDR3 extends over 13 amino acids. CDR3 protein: CASGLPLDIGAFF. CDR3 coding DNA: TGTGCTAGTGGTTTGCCCCTGGACATAGGAGCTTTCTTT.

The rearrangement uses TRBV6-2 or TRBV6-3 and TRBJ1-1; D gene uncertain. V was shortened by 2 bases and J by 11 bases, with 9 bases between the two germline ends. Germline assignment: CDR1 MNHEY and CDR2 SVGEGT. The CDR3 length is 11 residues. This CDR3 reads CASSYVSEAFF. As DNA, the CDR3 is TGTGCCAGCAGTTACGTTTCGGAGGCTTTCTTT.

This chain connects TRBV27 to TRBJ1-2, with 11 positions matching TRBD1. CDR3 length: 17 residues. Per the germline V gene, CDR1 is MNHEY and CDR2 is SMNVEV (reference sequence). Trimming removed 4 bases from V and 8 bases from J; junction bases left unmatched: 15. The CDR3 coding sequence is TGTGCCAGCAGTTCCCTCACTCGGACAGGGGGCGCGGAAGGCTACACCTTC. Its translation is CASSSLTRTGGAEGYTF.

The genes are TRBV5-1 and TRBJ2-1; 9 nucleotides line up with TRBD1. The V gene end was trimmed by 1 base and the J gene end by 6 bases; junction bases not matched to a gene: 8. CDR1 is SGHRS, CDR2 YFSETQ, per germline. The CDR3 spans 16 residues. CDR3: CASSLSGTGQFNEQFF. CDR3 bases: TGCGCCAGCAGCTTGTCCGGGACAGGGCAGTTCAATGAGCAGTTCTTC.

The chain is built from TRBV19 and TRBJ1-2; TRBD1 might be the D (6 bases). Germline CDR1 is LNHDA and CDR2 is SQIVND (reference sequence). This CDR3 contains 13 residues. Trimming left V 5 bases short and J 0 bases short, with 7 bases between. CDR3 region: CASSRTANYGYTF. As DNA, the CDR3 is TGTGCCAGTAGTCGGACAGCTAACTATGGCTACACCTTC.

The DNA for the CDR3 is TGTGCCAGCAGTGAGCAGGGTAATTCACCCCTCCACTTT. It yields the protein CASSEQGNSPLHF. The chain combines TRBV25-1 with TRBJ1-6; D may be TRBD1 (5 bases). CDR1 is MGHDK and CDR2 is SYGVNS in the germline V gene. The V gene lost 3 bases and the J gene lost 6 bases, with 6 bases spanning the gap. CDR3 length: 13 amino acids.

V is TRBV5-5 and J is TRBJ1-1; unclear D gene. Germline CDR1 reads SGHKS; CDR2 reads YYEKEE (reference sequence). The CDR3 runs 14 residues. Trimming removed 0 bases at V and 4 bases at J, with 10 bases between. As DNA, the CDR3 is TGTGCCAGCAGCTTGGGGAGGCATCCCACTGAAGCTTTCTTT. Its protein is CASSLGRHPTEAFF.

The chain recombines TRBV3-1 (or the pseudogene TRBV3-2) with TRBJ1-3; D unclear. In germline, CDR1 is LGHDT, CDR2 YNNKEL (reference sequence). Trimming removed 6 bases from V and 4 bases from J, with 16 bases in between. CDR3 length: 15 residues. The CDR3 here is CASSPRGGTGNTIYF. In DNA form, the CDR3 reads TGTGCCAGCAGTCCCCGAGGAGGAACGGGAAACACCATATATTTT.

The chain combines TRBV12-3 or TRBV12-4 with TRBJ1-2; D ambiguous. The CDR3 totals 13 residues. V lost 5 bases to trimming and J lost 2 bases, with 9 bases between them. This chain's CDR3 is CASSPSRNYGYTF. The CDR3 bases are TGTGCCAGCAGTCCATCGCGGAACTATGGCTACACCTTC.

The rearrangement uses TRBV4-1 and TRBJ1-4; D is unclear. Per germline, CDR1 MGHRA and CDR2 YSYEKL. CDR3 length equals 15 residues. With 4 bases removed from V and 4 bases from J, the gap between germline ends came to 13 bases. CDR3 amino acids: CASSLSNQVNEKLFF. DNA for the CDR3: TGCGCCAGCAGCCTCTCGAATCAGGTTAATGAAAAACTGTTTTTT.

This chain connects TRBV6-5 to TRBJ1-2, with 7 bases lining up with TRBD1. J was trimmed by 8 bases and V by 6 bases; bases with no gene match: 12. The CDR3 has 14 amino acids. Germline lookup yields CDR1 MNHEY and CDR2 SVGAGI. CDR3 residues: CASSSSDRVRGYTF. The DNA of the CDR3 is TGTGCCAGCAGCTCGTCCGACAGGGTGAGGGGCTACACCTTC.

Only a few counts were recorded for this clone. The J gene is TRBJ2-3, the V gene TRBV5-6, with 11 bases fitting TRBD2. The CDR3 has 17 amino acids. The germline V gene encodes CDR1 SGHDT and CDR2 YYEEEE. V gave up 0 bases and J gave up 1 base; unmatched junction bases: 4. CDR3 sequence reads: CASSLGLAGGRTDTQYF. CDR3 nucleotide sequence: TGTGCCAGCAGCTTGGGGCTAGCGGGGGGCCGCACAGATACGCAGTATTTT.

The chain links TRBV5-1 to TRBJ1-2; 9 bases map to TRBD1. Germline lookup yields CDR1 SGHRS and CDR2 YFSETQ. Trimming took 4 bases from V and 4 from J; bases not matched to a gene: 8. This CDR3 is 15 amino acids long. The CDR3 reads CASSASGQGSYGYTF. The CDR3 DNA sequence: TGCGCCAGCAGCGCCTCGGGACAGGGTTCCTATGGCTACACCTTC. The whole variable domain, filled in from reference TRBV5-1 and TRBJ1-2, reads KAGVTQTPRYLIKTRGQQVTLSCSPISGHRSVSWYQQTPGQGLQFLFEYFSETQRNKGNFPGRFSGRQFSNSRSEMNVSTLELGDSALYLCASSASGQGSYGYTFGSGTRLTVV.

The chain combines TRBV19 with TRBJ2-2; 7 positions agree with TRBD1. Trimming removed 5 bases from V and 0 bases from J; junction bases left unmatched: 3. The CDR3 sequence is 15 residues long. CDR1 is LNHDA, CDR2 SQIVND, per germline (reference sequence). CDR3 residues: CASSVQGANTGELFF. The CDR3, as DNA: TGTGCCAGTAGTGTCCAGGGGGCGAACACCGGGGAGCTGTTTTTT.

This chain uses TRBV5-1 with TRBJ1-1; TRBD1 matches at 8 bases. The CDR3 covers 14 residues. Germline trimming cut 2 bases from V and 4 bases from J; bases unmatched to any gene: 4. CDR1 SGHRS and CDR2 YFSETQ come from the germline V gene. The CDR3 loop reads CASSFGQGGTEAFF. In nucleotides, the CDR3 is TGCGCCAGCAGCTTCGGACAGGGAGGCACTGAAGCTTTCTTT.

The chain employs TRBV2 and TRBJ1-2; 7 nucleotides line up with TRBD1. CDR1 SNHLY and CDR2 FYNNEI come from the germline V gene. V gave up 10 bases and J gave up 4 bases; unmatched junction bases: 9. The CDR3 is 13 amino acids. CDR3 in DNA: TGTGCCACTATCGTACAGGGGACCTATGGCTACACCTTC. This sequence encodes CATIVQGTYGYTF.

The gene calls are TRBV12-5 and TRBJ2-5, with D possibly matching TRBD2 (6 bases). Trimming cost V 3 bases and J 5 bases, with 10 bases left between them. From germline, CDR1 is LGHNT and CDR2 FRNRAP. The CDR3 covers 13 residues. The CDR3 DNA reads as TGTGCTAGTGGTTTTTCGGGGGTGGAGACCCAGTACTTC. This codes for CASGFSGVETQYF.

The CDR3 bases are TGTGCCAGCAGTCCCGGGGGGGGGATCAGCTCACCCCTCCACTTT. This encodes CASSPGGGISSPLHF. The chain carries TRBV27 and TRBJ1-6, with D possibly TRBD1 on 5 matching bases. The CDR3 runs 15 residues. Germline V gene data show CDR1 as MNHEY and CDR2 as SMNVEV (reference sequence). With 5 bases removed from V and 10 bases from J, the gap between germline ends came to 18 bases.

The CDR3 here is CASSQISRGVGKLFF. Written as DNA, the CDR3 is TGTGCCAGCAGCCAAATTAGCAGGGGAGTGGGAAAACTGTTTTTT. The chain is built from TRBV3-1 (or the pseudogene TRBV3-2) and TRBJ1-4; a weak D match, TRBD1 (6 bases). The CDR3 is 15 amino acids. The V and J ends lost 2 bases and 10 bases respectively, with 17 bases between them. In germline, CDR1 is LGHDT, CDR2 YNNKEL (reference sequence).

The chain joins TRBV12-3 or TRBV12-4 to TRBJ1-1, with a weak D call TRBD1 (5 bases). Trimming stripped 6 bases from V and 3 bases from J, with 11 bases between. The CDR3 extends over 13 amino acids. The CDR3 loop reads CASSLSTDTEAFF. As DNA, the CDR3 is TGTGCCAGCAGCCTCTCGACAGACACTGAAGCTTTCTTT.

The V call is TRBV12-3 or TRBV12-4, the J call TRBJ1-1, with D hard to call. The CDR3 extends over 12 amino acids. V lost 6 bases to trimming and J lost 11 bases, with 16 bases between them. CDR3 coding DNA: TGTGCCAGCAGCGCCGGTTTCGGTGTGGCTTTCTTT. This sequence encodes CASSAGFGVAFF.

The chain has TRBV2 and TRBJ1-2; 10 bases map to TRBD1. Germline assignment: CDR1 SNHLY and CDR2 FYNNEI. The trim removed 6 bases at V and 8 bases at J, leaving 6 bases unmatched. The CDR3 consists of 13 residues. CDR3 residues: CASRKDRGIGYTF. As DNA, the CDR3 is TGTGCCAGCAGAAAGGACAGGGGGATAGGCTACACCTTC.